The next 9 T cell receptor beta chains were all read from a single sample in a study of blood T cells in healthy people across ages. The use of a sample-barcoded 5' primer and a J-beta primer mix characterized a second PCR of about 7 to 12 cycles. One entry per CDR3 protein, called by TCRdb with MiXCR from the 5' RACE reads. The data show roughly 900,000 distinct CDR3 sequences, around 30% seen once. Sequencing was performed on blood. The receptors stem from a woman aged 80 or over in good health.

The V and J genes are TRBV29-1 and TRBJ1-2; D not certain. The CDR3 consists of 12 residues. CDR1 and CDR2 from the germline V gene are SQVTM and ANQGSEA. V lost 6 bases, J lost 6 bases, and 14 bases lay in between. The CDR3 reads CSVSGSRNGYTF. Here the CDR3 DNA reads TGCAGCGTGTCGGGGTCTAGGAATGGCTACACCTTC.

This clonotype was observed a handful of times. The J gene is TRBJ1-5, the V gene TRBV4-1; D gene uncertain. V was trimmed by 0 bases and J by 4 bases, leaving 7 bases between them. Germline CDR1 is MGHRA and CDR2 is YSYEKL. The length of the CDR3 is 14 residues. CDR3 in DNA: TGCGCCAGCAGCCAAGATCTAGCGAATCAGCCCCAGCATTTT. Its protein product is CASSQDLANQPQHF.

At least ten counts were recorded for this clonotype. J is TRBJ2-3 and V is TRBV2, with D unclear. V was clipped by 3 bases and J by 6 bases, with 7 bases between them. This CDR3 has 12 amino acids. Germline loops: CDR1 SNHLY, CDR2 FYNNEI. The CDR3 coding sequence is TGTGCCAGCAGTGAGGTTCGGGATACGCAGTATTTT. Its protein product is CASSEVRDTQYF. Full variable domain (outside the CDR3, taken from reference TRBV2 and TRBJ2-3): EPEVTQTPSHQVTQMGQEVILRCVPISNHLYFYWYRQILGQKVEFLVSFYNNEISEKSEIFDDQFSVERPDGSNFTLKIRSTKLEDSAMYFCASSEVRDTQYFGPGTRLTVL.

This clonotype was detected many times. The rearrangement joins TRBV7-2 to TRBJ1-1; D might be TRBD1 (5 bases). The germline gives CDR1 SGHTA, CDR2 FQGNSA. The V gene lost 5 bases and the J gene lost 1 base, with 8 bases spanning the gap. The CDR3 has 13 residues. DNA of the CDR3: TGTGCCAGCAGCACAGGCCGGAACACTGAAGCTTTCTTT. Residues: CASSTGRNTEAFF.

This clonotype was seen ten or more times. CDR3 region: CASSSSQRGATDTQYF. CDR3 bases: TGTGCCAGCAGTTCCTCCCAGCGGGGAGCTACAGATACGCAGTATTTT. J is TRBJ2-3 and V is TRBV6-5; 7 nucleotides match TRBD2. The length of the CDR3 is 16 residues. V lost 4 bases to trimming and J lost 3 bases; unmatched junction nucleotides: 10. Germline assignment: CDR1 MNHEY and CDR2 SVGAGI.

This clonotype was detected many times. The gene calls are TRBV5-6 and TRBJ2-5; D remains ambiguous. CDR3 length: 14 residues. Trimming removed 2 bases from V and 3 bases from J, with 11 bases in between. Germline V gene sequence: CDR1 SGHDT, CDR2 YYEEEE. The CDR3 nucleotides read TGTGCCAGCAGCTTCGTTCCCGAAGAAGAGACCCAGTACTTC. This translates into CASSFVPEEETQYF. The full variable domain, in which reference TRBV5-6 and TRBJ2-5 provide the parts outside the CDR3, is DAGVTQSPTHLIKTRGQQVTLRCSPKSGHDTVSWYQQALGQGPQFIFQYYEEEERQRGNFPDRFSGHQFPNYSSELNVNALLLGDSALYLCASSFVPEEETQYFGPGTRLLVL.

This clonotype was picked up a small number of times. The V gene is TRBV4-1, the J gene TRBJ1-1; 10 nucleotides agree with TRBD1. The CDR3 sequence is 18 residues long. V trimming: 1 base; J trimming: 5 bases; junction bases outside the gene matches: 13. Germline-derived CDR1 and CDR2 are MGHRA and YSYEKL. CDR3: CASSQVDRGRFFRTEAFF. In nucleotides, the CDR3 is TGCGCCAGCAGCCAAGTCGACAGGGGGCGATTCTTTAGGACTGAAGCTTTCTTT.

This clonotype was counted between two and nine times. The chain recombines TRBV20-1 with TRBJ1-5; D perhaps matches TRBD1 (5 bases). This CDR3 is 15 amino acids long. Germline V gene sequence: CDR1 DFQATT, CDR2 SNEGSKA (reference sequence). V lost 3 bases and J lost 2, with 14 bases in between. The CDR3 nucleotides read TGCAGTGCTAGGCACAGGAGGAACGGCAATCAGCCCCAGCATTTT. It encodes CSARHRRNGNQPQHF.

For this clonotype: It may be a read error: a sequence one base away is much more abundant. This chain connects TRBV7-9 to TRBJ1-2; maybe TRBD1 (5 bases). The V gene's germline CDR1 is SEHNR and CDR2 FQNEAQ (reference sequence). Trimming shortened V by 4 bases and J by 4 bases, and 19 bases separated the two germline ends. The CDR3 extends over 16 amino acids. In DNA form, the CDR3 reads TGTGCCAGCAGCTCCGAGACAGCCCGTTGGAGCTATGGCTACACCTTC. Its protein product is CASSSETARWSYGYTF.